The 24 T cell receptor beta chains below all came from one sample that was sequenced in a study of blood T cell repertoires in COVID-19 (dated by TCRdb to the early 2020s). The library relied on the immunoSEQ multiplex PCR assay. TCRdb provides this immuneACCESS table in a form limited to in-frame rearrangements. Some clones are lacking; in checked studies, under half of them reflect an unresolved V gene, and why the rest are absent is not known. The sample contains 40,000 to 55,000 clones, approximately 85% of them found a single time. Of the sample, around 29% is held by the ten largest clones. The sample taken for sequencing was peripheral blood. These receptors came from a woman of 80 years or more with acute or convalescent COVID-19.

The CDR3 reads CASSGDSSYEQYF. CDR3 in DNA: TGTGCCAGTAGTGGGGACTCCTCCTACGAGCAGTACTTC. The rearrangement joins TRBV19 to TRBJ2-7; tentatively, D is TRBD2 (6 bases). In germline, CDR1 is LNHDA, CDR2 SQIVND (reference sequence). The CDR3 loop spans 13 amino acids. Between the trimmed V and J ends, which lost 5 bases and 0 bases, there was a span of 8 bases.

J is TRBJ1-1 and V is TRBV6-1; tentatively, D is TRBD1 (5 bases). There are 14 residues in the CDR3. V gave up 3 bases and J gave up 4 bases, with 12 bases separating them. Germline loops: CDR1 MNHNS, CDR2 SASEGT. DNA of the CDR3: TGTGCCAGCAGTGAGTTTCGGGGGGGCACTGAAGCTTTCTTT. Its protein is CASSEFRGGTEAFF.

This chain joins TRBV19 and TRBJ2-7; the D gene is possibly TRBD2 (6 bases). CDR3 size: 14 residues. Germline V gene lookup returns CDR1 LNHDA and CDR2 SQIVND (reference sequence). The ends were cut back, 1 base at V and 3 bases at J, with 10 bases in the middle. CDR3 loop: CASSIGAGFYEQYF. DNA of the CDR3: TGTGCCAGTAGTATAGGAGCGGGCTTCTACGAGCAGTACTTC. The whole variable domain, filled in from reference TRBV19 and TRBJ2-7, reads DGGITQSPKYLFRKEGQNVTLSCEQNLNHDAMYWYRQDPGQGLRLIYYSQIVNDFQKGDIAEGYSVSREKKESFPLTVTSAQKNPTAFYLCASSIGAGFYEQYFGPGTRLTVT.

This chain joins TRBV6-1 and TRBJ2-7, with 11 positions matching TRBD2. CDR1 MNHNS and CDR2 SASEGT come from the germline V gene. With 3 bases clipped from V and 2 bases from J, the junction kept 6 bases outside the gene matches. The length of the CDR3 is 16 residues. CDR3 DNA sequence: TGTGCCAGCAGTGAGTGGGGGACTAGCGGTACCTACGAGCAGTACTTC. This encodes CASSEWGTSGTYEQYF.

Written as DNA, the CDR3 is TGTGCCAGCAAGAACATTCTAGCGGGAGGGAGGGATACGCAGTATTTT. This translates into CASKNILAGGRDTQYF. The rearrangement joins TRBV2 to TRBJ2-3; 12 nucleotides line up with TRBD2. The V and J ends lost 7 bases and 6 bases, in that order; junction bases with no gene match: 11. The CDR3 runs to 16 residues. Looked up from germline, CDR1 is SNHLY and CDR2 is FYNNEI.

This chain connects TRBV11-1 to TRBJ2-1, with no clear D. The CDR3 is made up of 15 amino acids. V shed 2 bases and J shed 0 bases, with 8 bases lying between them. The germline gives CDR1 SGHAT, CDR2 FQDESV (reference sequence). The CDR3 protein is CASSLNSLSYNEQFF. Here the CDR3 DNA reads TGTGCCAGCAGCTTAAACAGTCTCTCCTACAATGAGCAGTTCTTC.

This chain uses TRBV5-4 with TRBJ1-4, with D possibly TRBD1 on 5 matching bases. The CDR3 extends over 12 amino acids. Germline CDR1 and CDR2: SGHNT and YYREEE (reference sequence). V lost 0 bases and J lost 13, with 10 bases in between. The CDR3, as DNA: TGTGCCAGCAGCTTGGGTACAGGAACACTGTTTTTT. The encoded protein is CASSLGTGTLFF.

The V call is TRBV4-1, the J call TRBJ1-2; possible D gene TRBD1, 5 bases. V was pared by 1 base and J by 4 bases, with 13 bases between. This CDR3 is built from 15 residues. Germline loops: CDR1 MGHRA, CDR2 YSYEKL. CDR3 DNA sequence: TGCGCCAGCAGCCAAGCTGAAGGGGCCGGCTATGGCTACACCTTC. It encodes CASSQAEGAGYGYTF.

A single count supports this clone. The chain combines TRBV6-1 with TRBJ2-7; D is possibly TRBD1 (6 bases). V gave up 2 bases and J gave up 4 bases, with 15 bases separating them. Germline-derived CDR1 and CDR2 are MNHNS and SASEGT. There are 15 residues in the CDR3. The CDR3 coding sequence is TGTGCCAGCAGTGAACAATCGGGCAGGGGATACGAGCAGTACTTC. This translates into CASSEQSGRGYEQYF.

The rearrangement uses TRBV11-3 and TRBJ2-7; 9 nucleotides agree with TRBD1. The V gene end was trimmed by 4 bases and the J gene end by 7 bases; junction bases not matched to a gene: 5. This CDR3 is built from 13 residues. Germline V lookup: CDR1 SGHNT, CDR2 YENEEA. CDR3 sequence: CASSSQGAGEQYF. The CDR3 nucleotides read TGTGCCAGCAGCTCACAGGGGGCGGGAGAGCAGTACTTC.

The V call is TRBV18, the J call TRBJ1-6; 7 bases agree with TRBD1. The CDR3 sequence is 13 residues long. CDR1 and CDR2 from the germline V gene are KGHSH and LQKENI. V was clipped by 9 bases and J by 5 bases; unmatched bases: 4. The CDR3: CASSDRDNSPLHF. The CDR3 region has the DNA TGTGCCAGTTCCGACAGGGATAATTCACCCCTCCACTTT.

The chain recombines TRBV4-2 with TRBJ1-4, with TRBD1 matching over 9 bases. This CDR3 region has 17 residues. After removal of 0 bases from V and 0 bases from J, the junction contained 2 bases not matched to a gene. The germline V gene has CDR1 LGHNA and CDR2 YNFKEQ. CDR3 nucleotide sequence: TGTGCCAGCAGCCAAGAAAGGGACAGGGCAACTAATGAAAAACTGTTTTTT. Translating it yields CASSQERDRATNEKLFF.

The chain joins TRBV5-5 to TRBJ1-2, with 8 bases matching TRBD1. The germline gives CDR1 SGHKS, CDR2 YYEKEE (reference sequence). The CDR3 loop spans 13 amino acids. J gave up 4 bases and V 3 bases, and 2 bases lay outside the gene matches. CDR3 nucleotide sequence: TGTGCCAGCAGCTCTGGACAGGGCTATGGCTACACCTTC. It yields the protein CASSSGQGYGYTF.

V and J are TRBV6-1 and TRBJ1-5; TRBD1 matches at 8 bases. This CDR3 region has 18 residues. V shed 0 bases and J 4 bases; nucleotides not matched to a gene: 11. Germline CDR1 reads MNHNS; CDR2 reads SASEGT. The CDR3: CASSEAEVGQVPNQPQHF. CDR3 nucleotides: TGTGCCAGCAGTGAAGCGGAGGTGGGACAGGTACCGAATCAGCCCCAGCATTTT.

This chain uses TRBV11-2 with TRBJ2-7; a weak D match, TRBD1 (6 bases). CDR3 length equals 12 residues. Germline V gene data show CDR1 as SGHAT and CDR2 as FQNNGV. V was pared by 1 base and J by 9 bases, with 10 bases between. In DNA form, the CDR3 reads TGTGCCAGCAGCTTAGCGGAAGGGGGGCAGTACTTC. It specifies CASSLAEGGQYF.

CDR3 DNA sequence: TGTGCCAGCTCACGGTCGTCGAGGGTGGAGTACTTC. The encoded protein is CASSRSSRVEYF. The gene calls are TRBV18 and TRBJ2-7; TRBD2 is a possible D gene (5 bases). The germline V and J ends were trimmed by 4 bases and 11 bases, with 15 bases remaining between them. The CDR3 loop spans 12 amino acids. In germline, CDR1 is KGHSH, CDR2 LQKENI. Filled out from reference TRBV18 and TRBJ2-7, the complete variable domain reads NAGVMQNPRHLVRRRGQEARLRCSPMKGHSHVYWYRQLPEEGLKFMVYLQKENIIDESGMPKERFSAEFPKEGPSILRIQQVVRGDSAAYFCASSRSSRVEYFGPGTRLTVT.

V gene TRBV19 combines with J gene TRBJ2-3; no definite D call. Germline CDR1 is LNHDA and CDR2 is SQIVND (reference sequence). Trimming left V 6 bases short and J 5 bases short, with 6 bases between. The CDR3 is 11 residues long. DNA of the CDR3: TGTGCCAGTAGCATGCGAGATACGCAGTATTTT. Translation: CASSMRDTQYF.

The chain recombines TRBV6-5 with TRBJ1-5, with D perhaps matching TRBD1 (5 bases). This CDR3 spans 13 amino acids. Germline CDR1 and CDR2: MNHEY and SVGAGI. V was pared by 6 bases and J by 3 bases, with 9 bases between. CDR3 DNA sequence: TGTGCCAGCAGGCAGGGCCTCAATCAGCCCCAGCATTTT. It is translated as CASRQGLNQPQHF.

The chain joins TRBV19 to TRBJ2-7; 8 nucleotides align to TRBD1. CDR1 and CDR2 (germline): LNHDA, SQIVND (reference sequence). The CDR3 length is 16 residues. V lost 5 bases, J lost 3 bases, and 12 bases stayed unmatched. As DNA, the CDR3 is TGTGCCAGTAGTCCAACTACCACGGGACAGGACTACGAGCAGTACTTC. Amino acids: CASSPTTTGQDYEQYF.

This clone was seen a handful of times. V and J are TRBV19 and TRBJ2-2, with TRBD1 as a possible D gene (5 bases). The CDR3 has 13 residues. CDR1 LNHDA and CDR2 SQIVND come from the germline V gene (reference sequence). Trimming cost V 6 bases and J 7 bases, with 12 bases left between them. DNA of the CDR3: TGTGCCAGTAGCCCAGGGTTAGTCGGGGAGCTGTTTTTT. Its protein is CASSPGLVGELFF.

The rearrangement links TRBV19 to TRBJ1-4; D unresolved. In germline, CDR1 is LNHDA, CDR2 SQIVND (reference sequence). CDR3 length: 14 residues. The V and J ends lost 6 bases and 0 bases respectively, with 8 bases between them. The CDR3 loop reads CASSPHATNEKLFF. The CDR3, as DNA: TGTGCCAGTAGCCCCCATGCAACTAATGAAAAACTGTTTTTT. Full variable domain (rest looked up from reference TRBV19 and TRBJ1-4): DGGITQSPKYLFRKEGQNVTLSCEQNLNHDAMYWYRQDPGQGLRLIYYSQIVNDFQKGDIAEGYSVSREKKESFPLTVTSAQKNPTAFYLCASSPHATNEKLFFGSGTQLSVL.

The J gene is TRBJ2-7, the V gene TRBV6-5, with 12 nucleotides matching TRBD2. CDR1 and CDR2 (germline): MNHEY, SVGAGI. The J segment lost 4 bases and the V segment lost 5 bases, leaving 6 bases of the junction unmatched. CDR3 length equals 15 residues. CDR3 DNA sequence: TGTGCCAGCAGTCACGAACTAGCGGGAGGATACGAGCAGTACTTC. This gives the protein CASSHELAGGYEQYF.

The gene calls are TRBV29-1 and TRBJ1-5, with D tentatively TRBD1 (6 bases). The V gene lost 0 bases and the J gene lost 3 bases, with 21 bases spanning the gap. This CDR3 is built from 18 residues. Germline V CDR1 and CDR2: SQVTM, ANQGSEA. CDR3 protein: CSVEDPPGFTGNNQPQHF. DNA for the CDR3: TGCAGCGTTGAAGATCCTCCGGGATTCACAGGGAACAATCAGCCCCAGCATTTT.

The CDR3 spells CASSSGLPNLAKNIQYF. CDR3 bases: TGTGCCAGCAGCTCGGGACTACCTAACTTAGCCAAAAACATTCAGTACTTC. This rearrangement joins TRBV27 to TRBJ2-4; 7 bases line up with TRBD2. Per the germline V gene, CDR1 is MNHEY and CDR2 is SMNVEV (reference sequence). The junction had 11 bases not matched to a gene; V was cut back by 6 bases and J by 0 bases. This CDR3 is 17 amino acids long.